The 10 T cell receptor beta chains listed next were all sequenced from one sample in a study of OX40 agonist ivuxolimab in advanced cancers. TCRdb's copy holds only in-frame clones and misses some; the assay was immunoSEQ multiplex PCR. The table shows roughly 70,000 clones, with about 87% occurring only once. The material sequenced was CD4+ or CD8+ T cells sorted from blood, taken in a trial of the OX40 agonist ivuxolimab. Receptor source: an adult with an advanced solid tumor such as melanoma, head and neck, liver or kidney cancer.

The rearrangement links TRBV29-1 to TRBJ2-4, with D possibly being TRBD1 (6 bases). Trimming left V 6 bases short and J 6 bases short, with 12 bases between. The CDR3 is 12 amino acids. Germline CDR1 reads SQVTM; CDR2 reads ANQGSEA. The CDR3: CSVYRDGNIQYF. The CDR3 region has the DNA TGCAGCGTCTACAGGGATGGAAACATTCAGTACTTC.

V is TRBV7-3 and J is TRBJ2-2, with 9 bases aligning to TRBD2. The CDR3 has 15 amino acids. Looked up from germline, CDR1 is SGHTA and CDR2 is FQGTGA. The J segment lost 2 bases and the V segment lost 5 bases, leaving 3 bases of the junction unmatched. Written as DNA, the CDR3 is TGTGCCAGCAGCCGGACTAGCGCCAACACCGGGGAGCTGTTTTTT. It specifies CASSRTSANTGELFF.

V is TRBV9 and J is TRBJ1-5; the D is unclear. The CDR3 contains 13 residues. Germline V lookup: CDR1 SGDLS, CDR2 YYNGEE. Trimming removed 4 bases at V and 6 bases at J, with 11 bases between. Here the CDR3 DNA reads TGTGCCAGCAGCCCCGATGATTTTCAGCCCCAGCATTTT. Translation gives CASSPDDFQPQHF.

The chain uses TRBV6-1 and TRBJ1-5; 7 nucleotides agree with TRBD1. J lost 6 bases, V lost 4 bases, and 3 bases had no gene match. This CDR3 has 13 amino acids. The germline gives CDR1 MNHNS, CDR2 SASEGT. The CDR3 sequence is CASSADRAQPQHF. CDR3 DNA: TGTGCCAGCAGTGCCGACAGGGCTCAGCCCCAGCATTTT.

The table lists this clone with a few counts. This chain links TRBV30 with TRBJ1-1, with D tentatively TRBD1 (5 bases). This CDR3 is 13 amino acids long. With 8 bases removed from V and 4 bases from J, the gap between germline ends came to 17 bases. The germline V gene encodes CDR1 GTSNPN and CDR2 SVGIG (reference sequence). As DNA, the CDR3 is TGTGCCGTGGAAAGGGCTAGGGGCACTGAAGCTTTCTTT. Translation gives CAVERARGTEAFF.

The rearrangement uses TRBV28 and TRBJ2-7, with 8 nucleotides matching TRBD2. The CDR3 extends over 15 amino acids. Germline CDR1 MDHEN, CDR2 SYDVKM. V trimming: 5 bases; J trimming: 1 base; junction bases outside the gene matches: 7. The CDR3 DNA follows: TGTGCCAGCAGTGGCAATAGCGGGATATCCTACGAGCAGTACTTC. Translation gives CASSGNSGISYEQYF.

This chain joins TRBV7-7 and TRBJ1-5; possible D gene TRBD1, 5 bases. The CDR3 sequence is 13 residues long. CDR1 and CDR2 (germline): SSHAT, FNYEAQ (reference sequence). CDR3 nucleotide sequence: TGTGCTAGGGGTCGGGGTGGCAATCAGCCCCAGCATTTT. Amino acid sequence: CARGRGGNQPQHF. Full variable domain (outside the CDR3, taken from reference TRBV7-7 and TRBJ1-5): GAGVSQSPRYKVTKRGQDVTLRCDPISSHATLYWYQQALGQGPEFLTYFNYEAQPDKSGLPSDRFSAERPEGSISTLTIQRTEQRDSAMYRCARGRGGNQPQHFGDGTRLSIL.

This clone was seen only a few times. CDR3 sequence: CASSKGTSGNNEQFF. CDR3 DNA sequence: TGTGCCAGCAGTAAGGGGACTAGCGGGAACAATGAGCAGTTCTTC. V and J are TRBV28 and TRBJ2-1; TRBD2 matches 13 bases. Trimming cost V 5 bases and J 5 bases; bases outside gene matches: 3. Germline CDR1 and CDR2: MDHEN and SYDVKM. The CDR3 spans 15 residues.

This sequence joins TRBV5-1 and TRBJ2-3; no clear D gene. Germline CDR1 SGHRS, CDR2 YFSETQ. The CDR3 runs 14 residues. V was clipped by 0 bases and J by 1 base, with 6 bases between them. In nucleotides, the CDR3 is TGCGCCAGCAGCTTGGGGCCAGGCACAGATACGCAGTATTTT. This encodes CASSLGPGTDTQYF.

This clone appeared once. CDR3: CASTLQGSSGNTIYF. CDR3 nucleotide sequence: TGTGCCAGTACCTTACAGGGGAGTTCTGGAAACACCATATATTTT. The chain has TRBV19 and TRBJ1-3; 7 positions agree with TRBD1. The J segment lost 1 base and the V segment lost 7 bases, leaving 7 bases of the junction unmatched. The CDR3 is 15 residues long. Germline loops: CDR1 LNHDA, CDR2 SQIVND (reference sequence).